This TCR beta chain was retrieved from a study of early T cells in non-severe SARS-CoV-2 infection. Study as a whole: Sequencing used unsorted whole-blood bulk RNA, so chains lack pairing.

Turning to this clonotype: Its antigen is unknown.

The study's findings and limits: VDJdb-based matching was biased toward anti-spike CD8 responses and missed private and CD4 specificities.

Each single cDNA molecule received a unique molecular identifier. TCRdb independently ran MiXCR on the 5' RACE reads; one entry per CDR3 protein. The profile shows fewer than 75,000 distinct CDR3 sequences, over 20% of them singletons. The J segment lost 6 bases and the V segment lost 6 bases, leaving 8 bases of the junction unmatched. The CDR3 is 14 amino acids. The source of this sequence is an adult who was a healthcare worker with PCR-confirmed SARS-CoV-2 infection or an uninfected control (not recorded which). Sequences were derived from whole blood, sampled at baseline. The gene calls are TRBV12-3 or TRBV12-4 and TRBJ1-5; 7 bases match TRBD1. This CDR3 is CASSPDRVSQPQHF. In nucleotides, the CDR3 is TGTGCCAGCAGCCCCGACAGGGTGAGTCAGCCCCAGCATTTT.